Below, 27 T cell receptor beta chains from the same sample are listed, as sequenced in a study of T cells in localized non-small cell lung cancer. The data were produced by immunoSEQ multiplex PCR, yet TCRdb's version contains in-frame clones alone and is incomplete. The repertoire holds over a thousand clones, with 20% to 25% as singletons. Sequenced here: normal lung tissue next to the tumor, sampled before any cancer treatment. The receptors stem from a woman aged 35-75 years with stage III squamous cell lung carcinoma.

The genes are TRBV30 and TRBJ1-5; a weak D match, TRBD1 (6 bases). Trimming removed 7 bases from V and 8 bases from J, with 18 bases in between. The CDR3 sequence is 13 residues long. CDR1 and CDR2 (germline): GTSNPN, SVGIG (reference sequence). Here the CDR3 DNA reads TGTGCCTCCTGGGGGGGCGTGGGTGAGCCCCAGCATTTT. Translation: CASWGGVGEPQHF.

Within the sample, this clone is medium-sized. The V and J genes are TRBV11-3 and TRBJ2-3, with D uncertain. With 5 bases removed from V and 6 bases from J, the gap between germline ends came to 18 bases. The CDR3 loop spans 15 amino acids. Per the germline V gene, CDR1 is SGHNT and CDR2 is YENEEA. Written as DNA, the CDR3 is TGTGCCAGCAGCCTCCCGAAAGCAGGTGGGGATACGCAGTATTTT. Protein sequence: CASSLPKAGGDTQYF.

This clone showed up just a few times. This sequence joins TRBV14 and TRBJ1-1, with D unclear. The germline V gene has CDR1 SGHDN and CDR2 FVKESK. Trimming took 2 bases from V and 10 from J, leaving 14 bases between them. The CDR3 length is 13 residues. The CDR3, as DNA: TGTGCCAGCAGCCAATCCAGAGGTTCTGGAGCTTTCTTT. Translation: CASSQSRGSGAFF.

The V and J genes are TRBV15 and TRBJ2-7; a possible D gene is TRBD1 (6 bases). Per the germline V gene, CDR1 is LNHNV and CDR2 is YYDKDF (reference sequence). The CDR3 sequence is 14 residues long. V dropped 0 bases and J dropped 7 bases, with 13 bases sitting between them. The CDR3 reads CATSRDQRTEEQYF. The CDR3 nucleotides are TGTGCCACCAGCAGAGATCAGCGGACAGAAGAGCAGTACTTC.

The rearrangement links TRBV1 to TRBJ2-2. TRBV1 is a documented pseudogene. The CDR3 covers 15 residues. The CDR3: CASSQVVQNTGELFF. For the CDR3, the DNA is TGCGCCAGCAGCCAAGTCGTTCAGAACACCGGGGAGCTGTTTTTT.

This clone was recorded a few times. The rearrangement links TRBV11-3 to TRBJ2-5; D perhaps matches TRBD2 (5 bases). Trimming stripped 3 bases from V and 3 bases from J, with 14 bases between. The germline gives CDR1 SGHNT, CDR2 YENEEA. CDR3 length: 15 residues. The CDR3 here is CASSLVGVSKETQYF. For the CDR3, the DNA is TGTGCCAGCAGCTTGGTCGGGGTTTCTAAAGAGACCCAGTACTTC. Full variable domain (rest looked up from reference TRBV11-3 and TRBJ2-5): EAGVVQSPRYKIIEKKQPVAFWCNPISGHNTLYWYLQNLGQGPELLIRYENEEAVDDSQLPKDRFSAERLKGVDSTLKIQPAELGDSAVYLCASSLVGVSKETQYFGPGTRLLVL.

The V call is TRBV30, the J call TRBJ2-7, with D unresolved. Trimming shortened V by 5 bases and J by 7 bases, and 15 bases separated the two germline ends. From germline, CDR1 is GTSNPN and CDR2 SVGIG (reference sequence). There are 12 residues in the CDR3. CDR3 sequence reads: CAWRIGRGEQYF. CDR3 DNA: TGTGCCTGGCGTATAGGCAGAGGAGAGCAGTACTTC.

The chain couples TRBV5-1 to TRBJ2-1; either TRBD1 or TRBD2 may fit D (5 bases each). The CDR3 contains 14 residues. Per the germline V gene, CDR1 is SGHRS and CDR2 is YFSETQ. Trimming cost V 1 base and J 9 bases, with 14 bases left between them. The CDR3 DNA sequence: TGCGCCAGCAGCTTGACAGGATATGGAGGTGAGCAGTTCTTC. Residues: CASSLTGYGGEQFF.

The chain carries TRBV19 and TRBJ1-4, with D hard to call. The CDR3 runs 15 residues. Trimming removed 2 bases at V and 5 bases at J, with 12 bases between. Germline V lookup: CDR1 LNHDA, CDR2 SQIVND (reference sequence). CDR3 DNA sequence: TGTGCCAGTAGTATAACGGCCAGCGGGAATGAAAAACTGTTTTTT. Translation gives CASSITASGNEKLFF.

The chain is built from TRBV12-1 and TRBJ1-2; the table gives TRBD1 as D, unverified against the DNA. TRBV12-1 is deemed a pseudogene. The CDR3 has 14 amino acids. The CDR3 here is CASSFVTGIYGYTF. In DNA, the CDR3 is TGTGCCAGCAGCTTTGTGACAGGGATTTATGGCTACACCTTC.

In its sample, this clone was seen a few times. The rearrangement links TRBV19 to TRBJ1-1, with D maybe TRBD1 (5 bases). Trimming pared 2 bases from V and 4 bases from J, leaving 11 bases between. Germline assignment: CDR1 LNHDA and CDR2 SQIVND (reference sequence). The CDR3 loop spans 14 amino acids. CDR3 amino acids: CASSIPGGSTEAFF. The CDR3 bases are TGTGCCAGTAGTATACCCGGGGGAAGCACTGAAGCTTTCTTT.

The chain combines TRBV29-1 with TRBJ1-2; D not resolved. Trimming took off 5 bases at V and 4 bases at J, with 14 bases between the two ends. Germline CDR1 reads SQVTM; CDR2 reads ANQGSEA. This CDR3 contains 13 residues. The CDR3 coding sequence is TGCAGCGTTCCCCTCCCCCCCACCTATGGCTACACCTTC. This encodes CSVPLPPTYGYTF.

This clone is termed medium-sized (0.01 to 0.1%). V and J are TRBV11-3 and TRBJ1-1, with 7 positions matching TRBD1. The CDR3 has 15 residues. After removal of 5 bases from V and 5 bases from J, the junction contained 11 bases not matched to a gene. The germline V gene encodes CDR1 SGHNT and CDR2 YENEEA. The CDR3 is CASSPRQGEMTEAFF. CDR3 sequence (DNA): TGTGCCAGCAGCCCAAGACAGGGCGAGATGACTGAAGCTTTCTTT.

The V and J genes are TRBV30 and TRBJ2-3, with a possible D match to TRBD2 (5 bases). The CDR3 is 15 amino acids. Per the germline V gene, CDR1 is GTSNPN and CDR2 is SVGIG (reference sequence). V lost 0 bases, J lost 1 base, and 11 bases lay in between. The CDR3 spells CAWSVPSLRTDTQYF. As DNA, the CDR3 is TGTGCCTGGAGTGTCCCTAGCCTACGCACAGATACGCAGTATTTT.

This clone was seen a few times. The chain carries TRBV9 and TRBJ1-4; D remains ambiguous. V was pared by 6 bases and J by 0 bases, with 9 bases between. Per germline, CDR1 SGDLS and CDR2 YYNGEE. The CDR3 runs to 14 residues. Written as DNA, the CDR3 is TGTGCCAGCACCAACTCTGCAACTAATGAAAAACTGTTTTTT. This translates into CASTNSATNEKLFF.

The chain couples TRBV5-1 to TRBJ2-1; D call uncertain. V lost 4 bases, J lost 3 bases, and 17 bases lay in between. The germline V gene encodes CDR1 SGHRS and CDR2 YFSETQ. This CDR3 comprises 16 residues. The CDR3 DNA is TGCGCCAGCAGCCGGTCCAGGCCAGCAGACTACAATGAGCAGTTCTTC. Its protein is CASSRSRPADYNEQFF. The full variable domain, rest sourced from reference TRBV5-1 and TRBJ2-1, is KAGVTQTPRYLIKTRGQQVTLSCSPISGHRSVSWYQQTPGQGLQFLFEYFSETQRNKGNFPGRFSGRQFSNSRSEMNVSTLELGDSALYLCASSRSRPADYNEQFFGPGTRLTVL.

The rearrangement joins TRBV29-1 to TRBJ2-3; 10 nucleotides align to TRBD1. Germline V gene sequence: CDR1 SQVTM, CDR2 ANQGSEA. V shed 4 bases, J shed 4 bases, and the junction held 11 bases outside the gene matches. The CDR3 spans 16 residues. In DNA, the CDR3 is TGCAGCGTTGTAAAGGGACGGGACAGGGGTTCAGATACGCAGTATTTT. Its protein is CSVVKGRDRGSDTQYF.

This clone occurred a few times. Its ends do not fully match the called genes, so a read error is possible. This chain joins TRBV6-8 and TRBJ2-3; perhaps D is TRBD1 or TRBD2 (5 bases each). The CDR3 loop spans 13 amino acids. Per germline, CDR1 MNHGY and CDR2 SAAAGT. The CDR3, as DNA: TGTGCCATCAGTTGGGGGTCCCAAGATACGCAGTATTTT. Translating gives CAISWGSQDTQYF.

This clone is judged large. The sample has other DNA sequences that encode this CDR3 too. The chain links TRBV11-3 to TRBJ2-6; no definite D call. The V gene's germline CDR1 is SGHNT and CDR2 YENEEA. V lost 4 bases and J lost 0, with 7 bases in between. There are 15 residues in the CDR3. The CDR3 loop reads CASSSPDSGANVLTF. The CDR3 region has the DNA TGTGCCAGCAGCTCCCCCGACTCTGGGGCCAACGTCCTGACTTTC.

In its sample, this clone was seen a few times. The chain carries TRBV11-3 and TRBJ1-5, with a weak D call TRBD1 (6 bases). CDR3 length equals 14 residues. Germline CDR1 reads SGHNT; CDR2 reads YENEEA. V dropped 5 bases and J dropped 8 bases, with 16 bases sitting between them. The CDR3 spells CASSASGGAEPQHF. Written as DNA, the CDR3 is TGTGCCAGCAGCGCTTCCGGGGGCGCGGAGCCCCAGCATTTT.

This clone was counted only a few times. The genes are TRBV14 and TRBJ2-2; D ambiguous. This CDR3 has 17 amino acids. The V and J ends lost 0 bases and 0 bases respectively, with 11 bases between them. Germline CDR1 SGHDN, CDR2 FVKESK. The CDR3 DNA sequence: TGTGCCAGCAGCCAAGATAAACTCATCACGAACACCGGGGAGCTGTTTTTT. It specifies CASSQDKLITNTGELFF.

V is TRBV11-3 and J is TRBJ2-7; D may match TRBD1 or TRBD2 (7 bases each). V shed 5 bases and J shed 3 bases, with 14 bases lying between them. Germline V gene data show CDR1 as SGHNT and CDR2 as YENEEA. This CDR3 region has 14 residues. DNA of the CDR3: TGTGCCAGCAGCGCCCAGGGGGGGAACTACGAGCAGTACTTC. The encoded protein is CASSAQGGNYEQYF.

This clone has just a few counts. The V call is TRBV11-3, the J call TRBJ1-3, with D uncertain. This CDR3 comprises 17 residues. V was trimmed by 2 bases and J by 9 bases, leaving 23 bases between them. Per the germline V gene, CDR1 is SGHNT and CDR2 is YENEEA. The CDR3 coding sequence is TGTGCCAGCAGCTTATTCGGCCAGACCCTTAAACGGGGCACCATATATTTT. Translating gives CASSLFGQTLKRGTIYF.

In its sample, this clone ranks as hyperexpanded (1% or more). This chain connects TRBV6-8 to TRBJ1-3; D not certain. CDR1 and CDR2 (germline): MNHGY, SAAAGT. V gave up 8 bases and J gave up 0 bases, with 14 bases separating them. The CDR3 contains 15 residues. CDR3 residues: CASSTQRYSGNTIYF. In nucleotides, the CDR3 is TGTGCCAGCTCAACACAGAGATACTCTGGAAACACCATATATTTT.

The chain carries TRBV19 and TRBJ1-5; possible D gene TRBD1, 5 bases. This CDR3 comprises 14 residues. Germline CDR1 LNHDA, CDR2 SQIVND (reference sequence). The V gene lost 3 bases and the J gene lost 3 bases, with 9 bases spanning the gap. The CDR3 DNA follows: TGTGCCAGTAGTATGGGGCAGATCAATCAGCCCCAGCATTTT. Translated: CASSMGQINQPQHF.

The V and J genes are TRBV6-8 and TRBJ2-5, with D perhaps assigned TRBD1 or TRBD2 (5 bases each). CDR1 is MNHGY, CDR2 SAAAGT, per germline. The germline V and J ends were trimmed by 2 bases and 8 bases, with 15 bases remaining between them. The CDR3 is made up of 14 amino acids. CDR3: CASSYGGTLPTQYF. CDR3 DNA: TGTGCCAGCAGTTACGGGGGAACGCTTCCAACCCAGTACTTC.

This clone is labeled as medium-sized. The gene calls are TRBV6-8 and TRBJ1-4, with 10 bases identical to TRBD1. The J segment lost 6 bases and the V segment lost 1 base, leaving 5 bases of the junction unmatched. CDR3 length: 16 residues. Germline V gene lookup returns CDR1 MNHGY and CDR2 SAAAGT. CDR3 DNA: TGTGCCAGCAGTTACTTACCGGGACAGGGGTATGAAAAACTGTTTTTT. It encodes CASSYLPGQGYEKLFF.